This T cell receptor beta chain is from a study of technical replicates of blood from several donors. Germline values: CDR1 MGHRA, CDR2 YSYEKL. With V trimmed by 7 bases and J by 4 bases, 15 bases remained unmatched. The CDR3 has 16 amino acids. Assay used: immunoSEQ multiplex PCR; TCRdb lists only in-frame clones, some missing. Found here are 53,000 or so clones, 86% of them singletons; the top ten hold 5.5% to 6.5%. The TCR comes from a human donor in good health. Some clones in this sample may be carry-over from other donors' samples. The chain uses TRBV4-1 and TRBJ2-7, with 8 bases fitting TRBD2. Specimen: PBMCs. The DNA for the CDR3 is TGCGCCAGCAAGGTGGAGGCGGGGGGCCACATATACGAGCAGTACTTC. Translating gives CASKVEAGGHIYEQYF.